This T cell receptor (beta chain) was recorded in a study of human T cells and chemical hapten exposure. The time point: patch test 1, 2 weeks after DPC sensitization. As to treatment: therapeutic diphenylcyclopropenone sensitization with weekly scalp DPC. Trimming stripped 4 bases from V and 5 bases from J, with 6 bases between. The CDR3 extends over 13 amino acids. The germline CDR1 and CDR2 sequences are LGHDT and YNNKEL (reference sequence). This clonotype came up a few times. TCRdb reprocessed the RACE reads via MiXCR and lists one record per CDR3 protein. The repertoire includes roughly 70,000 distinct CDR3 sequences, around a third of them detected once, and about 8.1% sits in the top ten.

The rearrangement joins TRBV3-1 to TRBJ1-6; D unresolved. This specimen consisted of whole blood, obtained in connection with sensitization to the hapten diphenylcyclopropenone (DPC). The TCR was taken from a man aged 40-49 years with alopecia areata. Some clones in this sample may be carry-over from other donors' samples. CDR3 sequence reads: CASSRTDNSPLHF. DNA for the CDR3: TGTGCCAGCAGCCGGACCGATAATTCACCCCTCCACTTT.